Each of the 18 T cell receptor beta chains below was sequenced from the same sample in a study of blood T cell repertoires in COVID-19. Sequencing used immunoSEQ multiplex PCR; TCRdb keeps in-frame clones, though not all of them. Here the sample spans 200,000 to 250,000 clones, about 82% being singletons. Sequencing used PBMCs or T cells enriched from blood (not recorded which). Source of these receptors: a woman aged 45-60 years who had recovered from COVID-19.

This rearrangement joins TRBV5-8 to TRBJ2-3; no clear D gene. Germline CDR1 SGHTS, CDR2 YDEGEE. The CDR3 spans 14 residues. The germline V and J ends were trimmed by 5 bases and 4 bases, with 14 bases remaining between them. This chain's CDR3 is CASSFRRQADTQYF. As DNA, the CDR3 is TGTGCCAGCAGTTTCCGAAGACAAGCAGATACGCAGTATTTT. Filled out from reference TRBV5-8 and TRBJ2-3, the complete variable domain reads EAGVTQSPTHLIKTRGQQATLRCSPISGHTSVYWYQQALGLGLQFLLWYDEGEERNRGNFPPRFSGRQFPNYSSELNVNALELEDSALYLCASSFRRQADTQYFGPGTRLTVL.

This clone occurred once. The CDR3 reads CASSSLYRDEKLFF. The CDR3 region has the DNA TGTGCCAGCAGTTCCTTGTACAGGGATGAAAAACTGTTTTTT. The chain has TRBV14 and TRBJ1-4; perhaps TRBD1 as D (6 bases). The CDR3 runs 14 residues. Deletions cut 6 bases from V and 6 bases from J, with 14 bases between. The germline gives CDR1 SGHDN, CDR2 FVKESK.

The chain joins TRBV4-3 to TRBJ1-5, with 7 positions matching TRBD1. V lost 1 base to trimming and J lost 5 bases; unmatched junction nucleotides: 5. Germline values: CDR1 LGHNA, CDR2 YSLEER. The CDR3 is 15 residues long. The CDR3 coding sequence is TGCGCCAGCAGCCAAGGGAGGGGGCTTGATCAGCCCCAGCATTTT. Protein sequence: CASSQGRGLDQPQHF.

The V call is TRBV30, the J call TRBJ1-5, with D possibly matching TRBD1 (6 bases). V lost 1 base to trimming and J lost 6 bases, with 16 bases between them. Germline lookup yields CDR1 GTSNPN and CDR2 SVGIG (reference sequence). The CDR3 is 15 amino acids. CDR3 in amino acids: CAWSEGHSLGQPQHF. In nucleotides, the CDR3 is TGTGCCTGGAGTGAGGGACACTCCCTGGGTCAGCCCCAGCATTTT.

The chain employs TRBV27 and TRBJ1-2; 7 bases match TRBD1. CDR1 is MNHEY, CDR2 SMNVEV, per germline (reference sequence). CDR3 length: 15 amino acids. The junction had 11 bases not matched to a gene; V was cut back by 8 bases and J by 2 bases. In DNA form, the CDR3 reads TGTGCCAGCGGAGGGGGCAGCGCCGTAAACTATGGCTACACCTTC. It codes for CASGGGSAVNYGYTF.

CDR3 DNA sequence: TGTGCCAGCAGTTTACTAGCGGGAGCCCACGAGCAGTACTTC. It is translated as CASSLLAGAHEQYF. V is TRBV27 and J is TRBJ2-7, with TRBD2 identical over 10 bases. The CDR3 extends over 14 amino acids. Trimming removed 2 bases from V and 5 bases from J; junction bases left unmatched: 3. Germline loops: CDR1 MNHEY, CDR2 SMNVEV (reference sequence).

The J gene is TRBJ2-5, the V gene TRBV30; 7 bases are shared with TRBD2. The CDR3 contains 14 residues. Germline CDR1 and CDR2: GTSNPN and SVGIG (reference sequence). With 3 bases clipped from V and 7 bases from J, the junction kept 11 bases outside the gene matches. The CDR3 DNA reads as TGTGCCTGGAGGTCGATCGGCGGGAGTTCGACCCAGTACTTC. Protein product: CAWRSIGGSSTQYF.

The chain carries TRBV7-3 and TRBJ2-1; 7 bases line up with TRBD1. Trimming took 5 bases from V and 0 from J; bases not matched to a gene: 7. Germline V gene sequence: CDR1 SGHTA, CDR2 FQGTGA. CDR3 length equals 16 residues. The CDR3 protein is CASSPSTGDSYNEQFF. CDR3 DNA sequence: TGTGCCAGCAGCCCGTCAACAGGGGACTCCTACAATGAGCAGTTCTTC.

The chain combines TRBV7-2 with TRBJ2-7, with 10 bases aligning to TRBD1. This CDR3 comprises 17 residues. Trimming cost V 3 bases and J 2 bases; bases outside gene matches: 10. Per germline, CDR1 SGHTA and CDR2 FQGNSA. The CDR3 here is CASSFQGGGTGAYEQYF. The CDR3 DNA is TGTGCCAGCAGCTTTCAAGGGGGTGGGACAGGGGCCTACGAGCAGTACTTC.

The chain joins TRBV4-2 to TRBJ1-4, with TRBD1 matching 12 bases. This CDR3 has 16 amino acids. Trimming cost V 2 bases and J 8 bases; bases outside gene matches: 6. Germline assignment: CDR1 LGHNA and CDR2 YNFKEQ. The chain's CDR3 is CASSQQGTGGYEKLFF. The CDR3 DNA reads TGTGCCAGCAGCCAACAAGGGACAGGGGGCTACGAAAAACTGTTTTTT.

CDR3: CASSRDSSTDTQYF. DNA of the CDR3: TGTGCCAGCTCCCGGGACAGCAGCACAGATACGCAGTATTTT. The chain recombines TRBV7-2 with TRBJ2-3; 7 nucleotides agree with TRBD1. This CDR3 comprises 14 residues. V lost 8 bases and J lost 0; bases outside the gene matches: 5. CDR1 and CDR2 (germline): SGHTA, FQGNSA.

The rearrangement uses TRBV4-2 and TRBJ2-1; 10 bases map to TRBD2. J gave up 9 bases and V 4 bases, and 12 bases lay outside the gene matches. Germline-derived CDR1 and CDR2 are LGHNA and YNFKEQ. This CDR3 contains 16 residues. CDR3 sequence (DNA): TGTGCCAGCAGCCGCCTCTTTAGCGGGAGGCCGGGTGAGCAGTTCTTC. It yields the protein CASSRLFSGRPGEQFF.

The chain couples TRBV11-3 to TRBJ2-3; unclear D gene. This CDR3 is built from 12 residues. The ends were cut back, 6 bases at V and 3 bases at J, with 7 bases in the middle. The germline V gene encodes CDR1 SGHNT and CDR2 YENEEA. CDR3 nucleotide sequence: TGTGCCAGCAGGACTCCTACAGATACGCAGTATTTT. It translates to CASRTPTDTQYF.

This clone came up once. The chain couples TRBV7-9 to TRBJ2-5; possible D gene TRBD1, 6 bases. CDR3 length: 14 residues. CDR1 is SEHNR and CDR2 is FQNEAQ in the germline V gene (reference sequence). V was pared by 2 bases and J by 1 base, with 8 bases between. CDR3 sequence (DNA): TGTGCCAGCAGCTTAAGGACAGCCCAAGAGACCCAGTACTTC. Translating gives CASSLRTAQETQYF.

This clone appeared a single time. J is TRBJ1-2 and V is TRBV3-1 (or the pseudogene TRBV3-2); 7 bases are a match to TRBD1. Losses at the gene ends were 6 bases for V and 8 bases for J; bases not matched to a gene: 12. Germline V gene data show CDR1 as LGHDT and CDR2 as YNNKEL (reference sequence). CDR3 size: 14 residues. This CDR3 is CASRPIGQEGGYTF. The CDR3 DNA sequence: TGTGCCAGCAGACCCATTGGACAGGAGGGCGGCTACACCTTC.

The chain combines TRBV10-3 with TRBJ1-3; the D is unclear. Germline CDR1 is ENHRY and CDR2 is SYGVKD. V shed 3 bases and J shed 1 base, with 22 bases lying between them. This CDR3 comprises 19 residues. CDR3 DNA: TGTGCCATCAGTGACATCAAAGGATGGCAGGCCCAATCTGGAAACACCATATATTTT. It specifies CAISDIKGWQAQSGNTIYF.

This clone was found once. The chain couples TRBV7-9 to TRBJ1-5; D unresolved. The CDR3 extends over 12 amino acids. Germline V CDR1 and CDR2: SEHNR, FQNEAQ (reference sequence). Trimming took 5 bases from V and 4 from J, leaving 6 bases between them. CDR3 sequence: CASSDSNQPQHF. The DNA for the CDR3 is TGTGCCAGCAGCGATAGTAATCAGCCCCAGCATTTT.

The genes are TRBV12-5 and TRBJ1-2; the D is unclear. This CDR3 is built from 13 residues. CDR1 and CDR2 from the germline V gene are LGHNT and FRNRAP. V lost 5 bases to trimming and J lost 12 bases, with 19 bases between them. DNA of the CDR3: TGTGCTAGTGGTCCAGATGGCCGGGTCAGCCACACCTTC. Its translation is CASGPDGRVSHTF.